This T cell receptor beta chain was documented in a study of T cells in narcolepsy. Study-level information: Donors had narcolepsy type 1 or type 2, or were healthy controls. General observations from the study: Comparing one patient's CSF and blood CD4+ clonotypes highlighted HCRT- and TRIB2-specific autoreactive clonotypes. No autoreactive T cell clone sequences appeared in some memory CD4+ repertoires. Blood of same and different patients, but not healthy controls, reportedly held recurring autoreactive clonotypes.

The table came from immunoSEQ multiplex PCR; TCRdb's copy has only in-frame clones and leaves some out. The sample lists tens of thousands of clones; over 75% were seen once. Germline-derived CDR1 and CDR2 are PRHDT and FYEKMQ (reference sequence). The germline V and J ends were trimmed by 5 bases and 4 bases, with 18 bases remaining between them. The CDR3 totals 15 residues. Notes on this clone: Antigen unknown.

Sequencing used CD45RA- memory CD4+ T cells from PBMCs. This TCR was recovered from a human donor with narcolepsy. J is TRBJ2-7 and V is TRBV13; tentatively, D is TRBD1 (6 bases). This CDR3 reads CASSNRGKGDYEQYF. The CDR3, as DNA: TGTGCCAGCAGCAACCGGGGAAAGGGGGATTACGAGCAGTACTTC.